Listed below are T cell receptor beta chains from one sample, sequenced in a study of cytomegalovirus exposure and HLA in healthy donors. Using immunoSEQ multiplex PCR, the repertoire was profiled, and TCRdb retains in-frame clones only, with some absent. Among around 71,000 clones, approximately 94% were seen once, and the ten largest hold approximately 1.5%. Sequencing used PBMCs. These receptors originate from a man in his late teens or twenties in good health and CMV-seropositive. The CDR3 runs from the conserved cysteine through the conserved F or W. The D gene is left open where the match is weak. The size entry is marked missing in some rows and otherwise reads once, few, many or a size class.

TGTGCCAGCAGCTCCACAGGGGGAGAAAATGAAAAACTGTTTTTT | CASSSTGGENEKLFF | NA | TRBJ1-4 | TRBD1 | TRBV9
TGTGCCATCAGTGAGACAGGGTCCGAGCAGTACTTC | CAISETGSEQYF | NA | TRBJ2-7 | NA | TRBV10-3
TGCGCCAGCAGCTTGACTAGTGCTCCCGGCTACGAGCAGTACTTC | CASSLTSAPGYEQYF | NA | TRBJ2-7 | NA | TRBV5-1
TGCGCCAGCAGCTTGGGAGCTAGCGGGAGTTCCGAGCAGTACTTC | CASSLGASGSSEQYF | NA | TRBJ2-7 | TRBD2 | TRBV5-1
TGTGCCAGCTCACAGAGGTCCGGGGGGTCTTGGGCCAAAAACATTCAGTACTTC | CASSQRSGGSWAKNIQYF | NA | TRBJ2-4 | TRBD2 | TRBV18
TGCGCCAGCAGCCAAGTTCTCGGGGAGCTGTTTTTT | CASSQVLGELFF | NA | TRBJ2-2 | NA | TRBV4-1
TGCGCCAGCAGCCAAGCCTTTAGTCGACAGGCAAGCCAGCTGTTTTTT | CASSQAFSRQASQLFF | NA | TRBJ2-2 | NA | TRBV4-1
TGTGCCAGCAGTCGGGACAGGGCCGACGGCACTGAAGCTTTCTTT | CASSRDRADGTEAFF | NA | TRBJ1-1 | TRBD1 | TRBV6-4
TGTGCCAGCGGTCCCCCGGAGGGTTCGGGGGAGCAGTACTTC | CASGPPEGSGEQYF | few | TRBJ2-7 | NA | TRBV28
TGCGCCAGCAGCTCGACAGATCTCCAAGAGACCCAGTACTTC | CASSSTDLQETQYF | once | TRBJ2-5 | NA | TRBV5-1
TGTGCCAGCAGCGTAGGAGACACCGGGGAGCTGTTTTTT | CASSVGDTGELFF | NA | TRBJ2-2 | NA | TRBV9
TGTGCCAGCAGCCGGGACCCATGGACAGAGGGTGTGAACACTGAAGCTTTCTTT | CASSRDPWTEGVNTEAFF | NA | TRBJ1-1 | NA | TRBV7-6
TGTGCCAGTAGTCGACTCGAACATGAAGCTTTCTTT | CASSRLEHEAFF | NA | TRBJ1-1 | NA | TRBV19
TGTGCCAGCAGTTTATCAGGGGTCCCCTACAATGAGCAGTTCTTC | CASSLSGVPYNEQFF | NA | TRBJ2-1 | NA | TRBV27
TGTGCCTGGATAAAAAAGACAGGGGGCGTTGGCTACACCTTC | CAWIKKTGGVGYTF | NA | TRBJ1-2 | TRBD1 | TRBV30
TGTGCCAGCAGCCCCACTATGAACACTGAAGCTTTCTTT | CASSPTMNTEAFF | NA | TRBJ1-1 | NA | TRBV7-9
TGTGCCAGCATACCGGGACAGATGAACACTGAAGCTTTCTTT | CASIPGQMNTEAFF | NA | TRBJ1-1 | TRBD1 | TRBV2
TGCGCCAGCAGATCCGACACAGCCGGAGGTTTGGCCCAGTACTTC | CASRSDTAGGLAQYF | NA | TRBJ2-5 | NA | TRBV5-1
TGTGCCAGCAGTTACGCCAGCGGGGGGCCGGACAATGAGCAGTTCTTC | CASSYASGGPDNEQFF | NA | TRBJ2-1 | TRBD2 | TRBV6-6